The TCR beta chain under discussion was sequenced for a study of blood T cell repertoires in COVID-19. Study-wide background: PBMCs, B-cell-depleted T cells, or T cells were the source of the cDNA or gDNA that made up the material.

The table came from immunoSEQ multiplex PCR; TCRdb's copy has only in-frame clones and leaves some out. The table has over 200,000 clones, 83% seen once. Looked up from germline, CDR1 is LGHNA and CDR2 is YSLEER. The CDR3 runs to 14 residues. V lost 4 bases, J lost 3 bases, and 11 bases lay in between. The rearrangement links TRBV4-3 to TRBJ2-3; the D gene is possibly TRBD2 (5 bases). This receptor was identified in a woman aged 25 to 39 with COVID-19, enrolled during active disease. The material sequenced was peripheral blood. The CDR3 region has the DNA TGCGCCAGCAGCCCAGGCGGCGGGACAGATACGCAGTATTTT. Protein sequence: CASSPGGGTDTQYF.